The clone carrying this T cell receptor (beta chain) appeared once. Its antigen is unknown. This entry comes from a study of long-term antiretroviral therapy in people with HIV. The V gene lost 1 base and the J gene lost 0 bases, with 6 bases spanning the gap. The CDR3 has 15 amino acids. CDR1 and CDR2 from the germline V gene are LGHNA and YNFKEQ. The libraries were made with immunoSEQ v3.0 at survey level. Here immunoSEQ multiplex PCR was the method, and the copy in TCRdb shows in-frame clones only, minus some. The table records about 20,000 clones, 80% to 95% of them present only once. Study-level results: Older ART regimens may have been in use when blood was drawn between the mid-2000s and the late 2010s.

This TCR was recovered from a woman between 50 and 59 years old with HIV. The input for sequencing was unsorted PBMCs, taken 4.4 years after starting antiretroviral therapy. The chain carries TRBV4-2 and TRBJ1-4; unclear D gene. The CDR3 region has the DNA TGTGCCAGCAGCCAAGGACCGTCAACTAATGAAAAACTGTTTTTT. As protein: CASSQGPSTNEKLFF.